Shown below are 7 T cell receptor beta chains from a single sample sequenced in a study of T cell responses to AZD1222 COVID-19 vaccine. Method: immunoSEQ multiplex PCR; TCRdb's copy keeps in-frame clones and lacks some. This sample has approximately 99,000 clones; 80% to 95% occur once, and the top ten carry about 8.3%. The specimen was peripheral blood, collected 28 days after the second AZD1222 dose. These receptors were taken from an adult who received the AZD1222 COVID-19 vaccine.

The chain is built from TRBV7-9 and TRBJ2-3; D possibly corresponds to TRBD2 (6 bases). The CDR3 spans 15 residues. Germline V CDR1 and CDR2: SEHNR, FQNEAQ (reference sequence). Trimming cost V 3 bases and J 2 bases, with 12 bases left between them. CDR3 sequence (DNA): TGTGCCAGCAGCTTCGGGGGACGGTCCACAGATACGCAGTATTTT. This translates into CASSFGGRSTDTQYF.

The rearrangement joins TRBV10-2 to TRBJ1-6; D gene unclear. The CDR3 spans 13 residues. V was pared by 3 bases and J by 7 bases, with 7 bases between. Germline V CDR1 and CDR2: WSHSY, SAAADI. CDR3 DNA sequence: TGCGCCAGCAGTGATACGGGGAATTCACCCCTCCACTTT. This codes for CASSDTGNSPLHF.

The rearrangement joins TRBV6-5 to TRBJ2-7; 9 nucleotides align to TRBD1. This CDR3 region has 15 residues. Germline V gene sequence: CDR1 MNHEY, CDR2 SVGAGI. With 9 bases clipped from V and 3 bases from J, the junction kept 12 bases outside the gene matches. The CDR3 here is CARDAGDRDGYEQYF. As DNA, the CDR3 is TGTGCCAGGGATGCCGGGGACAGGGATGGCTACGAGCAGTACTTC.

The J gene is TRBJ1-3, the V gene TRBV2; D is ambiguous. Trimming shortened V by 3 bases and J by 2 bases, and 11 bases separated the two germline ends. There are 15 residues in the CDR3. From germline, CDR1 is SNHLY and CDR2 FYNNEI. CDR3 nucleotides: TGTGCCAGCAGTGATTGGGGTCTGGCTGGAAACACCATATATTTT. Translation gives CASSDWGLAGNTIYF. The whole variable domain, filled in from reference TRBV2 and TRBJ1-3, reads EPEVTQTPSHQVTQMGQEVILRCVPISNHLYFYWYRQILGQKVEFLVSFYNNEISEKSEIFDDQFSVERPDGSNFTLKIRSTKLEDSAMYFCASSDWGLAGNTIYFGEGSWLTVV.

Concerning this clone itself: The same CDR3 can be traced to other DNA sequences in this sample. The rearrangement links TRBV19 to TRBJ2-7; tentative D call: TRBD2 (5 bases). Between the trimmed V and J ends, which lost 3 bases and 3 bases, there was a span of 6 bases. Germline V gene data show CDR1 as LNHDA and CDR2 as SQIVND (reference sequence). CDR3 length equals 12 residues. This chain's CDR3 is CASSIGGYEQYF. In nucleotides, the CDR3 is TGTGCCAGTAGTATTGGAGGCTACGAGCAGTACTTC.

This rearrangement joins TRBV28 to TRBJ2-7; tentatively, D is TRBD1 (6 bases). This CDR3 has 14 amino acids. Looked up from germline, CDR1 is MDHEN and CDR2 is SYDVKM. V was pared by 6 bases and J by 6 bases, with 18 bases between. Written as DNA, the CDR3 is TGTGCCAGCAGCCGCGAAAGGGGGTGGGGCGAGCAGTACTTC. This codes for CASSRERGWGEQYF.

This chain connects TRBV25-1 to TRBJ2-5; D might be TRBD2 (5 bases). Trimming stripped 2 bases from V and 2 bases from J, with 15 bases between. This CDR3 is built from 16 residues. Germline lookup yields CDR1 MGHDK and CDR2 SYGVNS. The CDR3: CASSEGSFRTQETQYF. The CDR3 region has the DNA TGTGCCAGCAGTGAAGGTAGTTTCAGGACTCAAGAGACCCAGTACTTC.